What follows are 25 T cell receptor beta chains derived from one specimen sequenced in a study of T-cell memory formation after mild COVID-19. TCRdb re-derived calls from the 5' RACE reads in MiXCR, one entry per CDR3 protein. The sample has 550,000 to 650,000 distinct CDR3 sequences; approximately 15% are singletons. The sample taken for sequencing was PBMCs or a T cell subset sorted from them (not recorded which). Receptor source: an adult woman who had mild COVID-19 (a few samples of this study predate the infection). Cell type and time point are not known.

This clonotype has just a few counts. This chain links TRBV12-3 or TRBV12-4 with TRBJ1-2; a possible D gene is TRBD1 (5 bases). The CDR3 consists of 14 residues. Trimming left V 5 bases short and J 4 bases short, with 14 bases between. The DNA for the CDR3 is TGTGCCAGCAGTCAGGACCAGGGAAGCTATGGCTACACCTTC. The encoded protein is CASSQDQGSYGYTF.

This clonotype was picked up a small number of times. The chain joins TRBV5-1 to TRBJ1-2, with TRBD1 as a possible D gene (5 bases). Looked up from germline, CDR1 is SGHRS and CDR2 is YFSETQ. Trimming removed 2 bases from V and 8 bases from J, with 13 bases in between. The CDR3 covers 13 residues. CDR3 nucleotide sequence: TGCGCCAGCAGCTTACAGGCAAGAGAGGGCTACACCTTC. Translation gives CASSLQAREGYTF.

Only a few counts were recorded for this clonotype. The CDR3 DNA reads as TGTGCCAGCAGTTTCTACACCGGACCTACATTGACAGATACGCAGTATTTT. It yields the protein CASSFYTGPTLTDTQYF. This chain uses TRBV28 with TRBJ2-3; D unresolved. The ends were cut back, 3 bases at V and 3 bases at J, with 19 bases in the middle. The germline V gene encodes CDR1 MDHEN and CDR2 SYDVKM. The CDR3 sequence is 17 residues long. Drawing the rest from reference TRBV28 and TRBJ2-3, the complete variable domain is DVKVTQSSRYLVKRTGEKVFLECVQDMDHENMFWYRQDPGLGLRLIYFSYDVKMKEKGDIPEGYSVSREKKERFSLILESASTNQTSMYLCASSFYTGPTLTDTQYFGPGTRLTVL.

The table lists this clonotype with a few counts. The V gene is TRBV21-1, the J gene TRBJ2-2. TRBV21-1 is noted as a pseudogene. The CDR3 has 13 residues. The CDR3 sequence: CASSNGVTGELFF. CDR3 in DNA: TGTGCCAGCAGCAATGGGGTGACCGGGGAGCTGTTTTTT.

The V and J genes are TRBV5-1 and TRBJ2-7; D is unresolved. The ends were cut back, 0 bases at V and 3 bases at J, with 10 bases in the middle. CDR1 is SGHRS and CDR2 is YFSETQ in the germline V gene. CDR3 length: 14 residues. Written as DNA, the CDR3 is TGCGCCAGCAGCTTGGTTACGTCGGACTACGAGCAGTACTTC. As protein: CASSLVTSDYEQYF. The full variable domain, completed using reference TRBV5-1 and TRBJ2-7, is KAGVTQTPRYLIKTRGQQVTLSCSPISGHRSVSWYQQTPGQGLQFLFEYFSETQRNKGNFPGRFSGRQFSNSRSEMNVSTLELGDSALYLCASSLVTSDYEQYFGPGTRLTVT.

The sample holds a few counts of this clonotype. The chain has TRBV7-9 and TRBJ2-3, with D perhaps matching TRBD2 (6 bases). This CDR3 has 15 amino acids. The germline gives CDR1 SEHNR, CDR2 FQNEAQ (reference sequence). V was clipped by 1 base and J by 4 bases, with 12 bases between them. The CDR3 protein is CASSLGPSVPDTQYF. The CDR3 DNA reads as TGTGCCAGCAGCTTAGGGCCTAGCGTACCAGATACGCAGTATTTT.

This rearrangement joins TRBV19 to TRBJ2-1, with TRBD1 identical over 7 bases. The CDR3 is 16 amino acids. Germline V gene data show CDR1 as LNHDA and CDR2 as SQIVND (reference sequence). The V and J ends lost 2 bases and 6 bases, in that order; junction bases with no gene match: 10. The DNA of the CDR3 is TGTGCCAGTAGTATAACGTCACAGGGGATGATCAATGAGCAGTTCTTC. It translates to CASSITSQGMINEQFF.

This clonotype was seen a few times. The rearrangement links TRBV19 to TRBJ2-1, with D tentatively TRBD2 (5 bases). Looked up from germline, CDR1 is LNHDA and CDR2 is SQIVND (reference sequence). V dropped 2 bases and J dropped 7 bases, with 12 bases sitting between them. The CDR3 loop spans 14 amino acids. The CDR3 DNA is TGTGCCAGTAGTATACTAGCCCTCGCAAATGAGCAGTTCTTC. Amino acids: CASSILALANEQFF.

Many counts were recorded for this clonotype. The genes are TRBV5-4 and TRBJ2-1; D perhaps matches TRBD1 (6 bases). This CDR3 is built from 15 residues. Trimming removed 4 bases at V and 6 bases at J, with 17 bases between. CDR1 and CDR2 from the germline V gene are SGHNT and YYREEE (reference sequence). This CDR3 is CASSPRGGWSNEQFF. CDR3 bases: TGTGCCAGCAGCCCCCGTGGGGGCTGGAGCAATGAGCAGTTCTTC.

J is TRBJ1-1 and V is TRBV12-3 or TRBV12-4, with D unresolved. V was cut by 0 bases and J by 5 bases, with 13 bases left in between. This CDR3 comprises 15 residues. The CDR3 DNA sequence: TGTGCCAGCAGTTTAGCTTCTGAAAGGAGGACTGAAGCTTTCTTT. It codes for CASSLASERRTEAFF.

The rearrangement uses TRBV7-2 and TRBJ2-1; 9 nucleotides line up with TRBD1. The CDR3 is made up of 15 amino acids. Germline values: CDR1 SGHTA, CDR2 FQGNSA. V gave up 5 bases and J gave up 2 bases; unmatched junction bases: 4. CDR3: CASSAGTGTYNEQFF. DNA for the CDR3: TGTGCCAGCAGCGCCGGGACAGGGACCTACAATGAGCAGTTCTTC.

The chain employs TRBV20-1 and TRBJ2-2; 8 nucleotides line up with TRBD1. This CDR3 is 15 amino acids long. Germline V gene lookup returns CDR1 DFQATT and CDR2 SNEGSKA (reference sequence). V trimming: 0 bases; J trimming: 4 bases; junction bases outside the gene matches: 4. CDR3 coding DNA: TGCAGTGCTAGAGACAGGGGGCGCGCCACCGGGGAGCTGTTTTTT. Its translation is CSARDRGRATGELFF.

This clonotype was seen once. J is TRBJ1-2 and V is TRBV15; weak D call: TRBD1 (6 bases). Trimming took off 5 bases at V and 3 bases at J, with 16 bases between the two ends. CDR3 length: 15 residues. From germline, CDR1 is LNHNV and CDR2 YYDKDF (reference sequence). The chain's CDR3 is CATSGLRTADYGYTF. The CDR3 nucleotides are TGTGCCACCAGCGGATTACGGACAGCGGACTATGGCTACACCTTC.

In this sample, this clonotype turned up a few times. The genes are TRBV7-2 and TRBJ2-2; TRBD2 aligns across 8 bases. The germline V gene encodes CDR1 SGHTA and CDR2 FQGNSA. The ends lost 5 bases at V and 2 bases at J; junction bases unmatched: 7. This CDR3 spans 16 amino acids. CDR3 coding DNA: TGTGCCAGCAGCCCGCATAGCGGGGCTAACACCGGGGAGCTGTTTTTT. It encodes CASSPHSGANTGELFF.

This clonotype was counted only a few times. Sequence at one end of the junction differs from germline and may be a read error. The chain links TRBV7-3 to TRBJ2-7; D is unresolved. The CDR3 is made up of 13 amino acids. The germline CDR1 and CDR2 sequences are SGHTA and FQGTGA. The chain's CDR3 is CASSLTLDYEQYF. The CDR3 DNA is TGTGCCAGCAGTTTAACTTTGGACTACGAGCAGTACTTC.

The genes are TRBV29-1 and TRBJ2-7, with D maybe TRBD1 (6 bases). The CDR3 sequence is 12 residues long. CDR1 and CDR2 (germline): SQVTM, ANQGSEA. V shed 6 bases and J shed 3 bases, with 12 bases lying between them. In DNA, the CDR3 is TGCAGCGTCCAACAACAGGGCTACGAGCAGTACTTC. Its protein product is CSVQQQGYEQYF.

The chain links TRBV24-1 to TRBJ1-1, with 9 bases lining up with TRBD1. V shed 7 bases, J shed 4 bases, and the junction held 12 bases outside the gene matches. CDR1 and CDR2 from the germline V gene are KGHDR and SFDVKD. The CDR3 covers 16 residues. The CDR3: CATRAATGGEGTEAFF. CDR3 in DNA: TGTGCCACCAGGGCTGCAACAGGGGGCGAAGGCACTGAAGCTTTCTTT.

CDR3 loop: CASRNPGQGSWGYTF. The CDR3 nucleotides read TGTGCCAGCAGAAACCCGGGACAGGGTTCCTGGGGCTACACCTTC. The chain has TRBV7-2 and TRBJ1-2, with 9 bases lining up with TRBD1. Per germline, CDR1 SGHTA and CDR2 FQGNSA. The CDR3 is 15 amino acids. V lost 6 bases, J lost 8 bases, and 13 bases stayed unmatched.

The V gene is TRBV7-2, the J gene TRBJ2-1, with D unresolved. Germline V gene data show CDR1 as SGHTA and CDR2 as FQGNSA. Deletions cut 10 bases from V and 10 bases from J, with 14 bases between. The CDR3 extends over 11 amino acids. The CDR3, as DNA: TGTGCCATCCTCCGGAAGGGAGAGCAGTTCTTC. Residues: CAILRKGEQFF.

The CDR3 loop reads CASRSGLSGPQYF. As DNA, the CDR3 is TGTGCCAGCAGAAGCGGCCTCTCTGGTCCGCAGTATTTT. The rearrangement joins TRBV6-1 to TRBJ2-3, with D possibly being TRBD2 (5 bases). The V gene's germline CDR1 is MNHNS and CDR2 SASEGT. This CDR3 comprises 13 residues. Trimming removed 6 bases at V and 10 bases at J, with 17 bases between.

The gene calls are TRBV5-1 and TRBJ1-2; unclear D gene. CDR3 size: 14 residues. Trimming cost V 4 bases and J 7 bases, with 17 bases left between them. Germline lookup yields CDR1 SGHRS and CDR2 YFSETQ. The chain's CDR3 is CASSPGGGIGGYTF. The DNA for the CDR3 is TGCGCCAGCAGCCCCGGAGGCGGGATCGGTGGCTACACCTTC. The full variable domain, rest sourced from reference TRBV5-1 and TRBJ1-2, is KAGVTQTPRYLIKTRGQQVTLSCSPISGHRSVSWYQQTPGQGLQFLFEYFSETQRNKGNFPGRFSGRQFSNSRSEMNVSTLELGDSALYLCASSPGGGIGGYTFGSGTRLTVV.

This clonotype was picked up a small number of times. This sequence joins TRBV27 and TRBJ2-7; possible D gene TRBD1, 6 bases. Germline CDR1 MNHEY, CDR2 SMNVEV (reference sequence). This CDR3 has 14 residues. The V end was cut by 6 bases, the J end by 6 bases, with 18 bases between. CDR3 DNA: TGTGCCAGCAGCCACCCGACAGGTAGTAGCGAGCAGTACTTC. This encodes CASSHPTGSSEQYF.

The sample holds many counts of this clonotype. The chain recombines TRBV30 with TRBJ2-7; possibly TRBD2 for D (6 bases). Germline V gene data show CDR1 as GTSNPN and CDR2 as SVGIG (reference sequence). The CDR3 extends over 14 amino acids. The V gene lost 3 bases and the J gene lost 2 bases, with 14 bases spanning the gap. In DNA, the CDR3 is TGTGCCTGGAGAGGAGGTAGCGGACCCTACGAGCAGTACTTC. This codes for CAWRGGSGPYEQYF.

This chain connects TRBV2 to TRBJ2-2; TRBD1 matches 8 bases. The trim removed 2 bases at V and 5 bases at J, leaving 10 bases unmatched. The V gene's germline CDR1 is SNHLY and CDR2 FYNNEI. The CDR3 covers 17 residues. The CDR3: CASSEQGALYVTGELFF. As DNA, the CDR3 is TGTGCCAGCAGTGAACAGGGGGCGCTTTATGTTACCGGGGAGCTGTTTTTT.

This rearrangement joins TRBV19 to TRBJ1-2; D may be TRBD1 (5 bases). Between the trimmed V and J ends, which lost 3 bases and 3 bases, there was a span of 11 bases. Germline V gene sequence: CDR1 LNHDA, CDR2 SQIVND (reference sequence). There are 14 residues in the CDR3. CDR3 DNA: TGTGCCAGTAGTATGATAGGGGCATACTATGGCTACACCTTC. It codes for CASSMIGAYYGYTF.